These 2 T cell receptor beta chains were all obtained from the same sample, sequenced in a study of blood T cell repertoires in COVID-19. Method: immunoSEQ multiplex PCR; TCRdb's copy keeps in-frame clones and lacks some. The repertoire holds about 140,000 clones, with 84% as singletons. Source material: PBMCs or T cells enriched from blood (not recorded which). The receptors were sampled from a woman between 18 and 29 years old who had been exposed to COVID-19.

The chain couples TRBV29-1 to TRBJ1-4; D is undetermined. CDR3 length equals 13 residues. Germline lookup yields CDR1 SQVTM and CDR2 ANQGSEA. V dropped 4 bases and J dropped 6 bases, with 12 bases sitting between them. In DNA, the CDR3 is TGCAGCGTTGTTTACAGATCTGATGAAAAACTGTTTTTT. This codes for CSVVYRSDEKLFF.

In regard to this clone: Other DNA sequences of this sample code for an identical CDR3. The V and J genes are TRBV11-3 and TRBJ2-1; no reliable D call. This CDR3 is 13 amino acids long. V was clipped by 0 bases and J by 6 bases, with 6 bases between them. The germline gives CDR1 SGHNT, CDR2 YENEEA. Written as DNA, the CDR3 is TGTGCCAGCAGCTTAGATTTTAGCAATGAGCAGTTCTTC. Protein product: CASSLDFSNEQFF.